Presented here are 4 T cell receptor beta chains from one specimen sequenced in a study of blood T cell repertoires in COVID-19. Libraries were prepared by immunoSEQ multiplex PCR; TCRdb keeps only in-frame clonotypes and omits some of them. The sample records about 250,000 clones, approximately 80% being singletons. Sequenced material: peripheral blood. The receptors come from a man aged 40-55 years with acute or convalescent COVID-19.

This clone has a single count. The chain uses TRBV7-2 and TRBJ2-1; D is possibly TRBD2 (7 bases). Trimming left V 0 bases short and J 11 bases short, with 23 bases between. Germline values: CDR1 SGHTA, CDR2 FQGNSA. The CDR3 extends over 17 amino acids. The CDR3 reads CASSLALPGAGDPQQFF. The CDR3 coding sequence is TGTGCCAGCAGCTTAGCCCTACCGGGGGCGGGAGATCCTCAGCAGTTCTTC.

The rearrangement uses TRBV24-1 and TRBJ1-5; 10 bases align to TRBD1. V shed 8 bases, J shed 1 base, and the junction held 10 bases outside the gene matches. The germline V gene encodes CDR1 KGHDR and CDR2 SFDVKD. The CDR3 is made up of 17 amino acids. CDR3 region: CATTTGTGEGSNQPQHF. The CDR3 bases are TGTGCCACCACCACCGGGACAGGGGAGGGGAGCAATCAGCCCCAGCATTTT.

This sequence joins TRBV4-3 and TRBJ2-7; 9 bases are shared with TRBD2. The CDR3 totals 15 residues. CDR1 and CDR2 (germline): LGHNA, YSLEER. V shed 4 bases, J shed 3 bases, and the junction held 7 bases outside the gene matches. The CDR3 DNA is TGCGCCAGCAGCCCCCAGCCTAGCGGGATCTACGAGCAGTACTTC. It specifies CASSPQPSGIYEQYF.

The chain employs TRBV5-1 and TRBJ2-7; unclear D gene. Per germline, CDR1 SGHRS and CDR2 YFSETQ. Trimming cost V 0 bases and J 11 bases, with 18 bases left between them. The CDR3 runs 14 residues. DNA for the CDR3: TGCGCCAGCAGCTTGGGCGACGGGTTAGGCGGAAAGTACTTC. As protein: CASSLGDGLGGKYF.